The 19 T cell receptor beta chains reported below all come from one sample, sequenced in a study of cytotoxic CD8 clonotypes in ibrutinib-treated CLL. Profiled with immunoSEQ multiplex PCR; TCRdb holds only in-frame clones, not every one. The data hold 300,000 to 350,000 clones, with approximately 80% observed a single time. Sequences were derived from PBMCs, sampled before ibrutinib treatment. All receptors derive from a human donor with chronic lymphocytic leukemia.

The chain has TRBV7-2 and TRBJ2-5; D not resolved. There are 13 residues in the CDR3. The germline gives CDR1 SGHTA, CDR2 FQGNSA. The V gene lost 1 base and the J gene lost 5 bases, with 8 bases spanning the gap. CDR3 loop: CASSLEPRETQYF. In nucleotides, the CDR3 is TGTGCCAGCAGCTTAGAACCGCGTGAGACCCAGTACTTC.

The rearrangement links TRBV5-6 to TRBJ1-1; the D is unclear. CDR3 length: 15 amino acids. Between the trimmed V and J ends, which lost 2 bases and 1 base, there was a span of 12 bases. Looked up from germline, CDR1 is SGHDT and CDR2 is YYEEEE. The CDR3 loop reads CASSLRMGWNTEAFF. CDR3 DNA: TGTGCCAGCAGCTTAAGAATGGGTTGGAACACTGAAGCTTTCTTT.

This rearrangement joins TRBV18 to TRBJ1-1; 8 bases agree with TRBD1. The CDR3 extends over 16 amino acids. The trim removed 6 bases at V and 5 bases at J, leaving 14 bases unmatched. CDR1 is KGHSH and CDR2 is LQKENI in the germline V gene. For the CDR3, the DNA is TGTGCCAGCTCTTTCCCTCGGACAGGGTGGTGGACTGAAGCTTTCTTT. Encoded protein: CASSFPRTGWWTEAFF.

This clone appeared a few times. The CDR3 spells CASGRREEGDTQYF. In DNA, the CDR3 is TGTGCCAGCGGCAGGCGGGAGGAGGGAGATACGCAGTATTTT. The chain has TRBV27 and TRBJ2-3, with TRBD2 matching over 8 bases. The V gene's germline CDR1 is MNHEY and CDR2 SMNVEV (reference sequence). V gave up 8 bases and J gave up 5 bases; unmatched junction bases: 9. The CDR3 has 14 residues.

The chain employs TRBV2 and TRBJ1-3; TRBD1 matches 8 bases. This CDR3 comprises 14 residues. V was pared by 5 bases and J by 2 bases, with 2 bases of the junction left unmatched. Germline CDR1 is SNHLY and CDR2 is FYNNEI. The CDR3 bases are TGTGCCAGCAGTAGACAGGGGACTGGAAACACCATATATTTT. Its translation: CASSRQGTGNTIYF.

This chain joins TRBV7-2 and TRBJ2-3, with D uncertain. The germline V and J ends were trimmed by 4 bases and 0 bases, with 8 bases remaining between them. Looked up from germline, CDR1 is SGHTA and CDR2 is FQGNSA. The CDR3 length is 14 residues. The CDR3 sequence: CASSSRTSTDTQYF. As DNA, the CDR3 is TGTGCCAGCAGCTCTAGGACCAGCACAGATACGCAGTATTTT.

The CDR3 spells CASSLSAGELFF. The CDR3 coding sequence is TGCGCCAGCAGCTTGTCCGCCGGGGAGCTGTTTTTT. The chain combines TRBV5-1 with TRBJ2-2; unclear D gene. The CDR3 is made up of 12 amino acids. Germline CDR1 reads SGHRS; CDR2 reads YFSETQ. V was trimmed by 1 base and J by 6 bases, leaving 4 bases between them.

As for this clone: One end of the junction varies from germline; a read error may be responsible. This chain links TRBV7-6 with TRBJ1-4; possible D gene TRBD1, 5 bases. This CDR3 spans 14 amino acids. CDR1 and CDR2 from the germline V gene are SGHVS and FNYEAQ. The CDR3 here is CASSFGGPNEKLFF. CDR3 DNA: TGTGCCAGCAGCTTCGGGGGACCGAATGAAAAGCTGTTTTTT. Complete variable domain (other parts from reference TRBV7-6 and TRBJ1-4): GAGVSQSPRYKVTKRGQDVALRCDPISGHVSLYWYRQALGQGPEFLTYFNYEAQQDKSGLPNDRFSAERPEGSISTLTIQRTEQRDSAMYRCASSFGGPNEKLFFGSGTQLSVL.

The rearrangement links TRBV28 to TRBJ1-5; 8 bases match TRBD1. With V trimmed by 4 bases and J by 5 bases, 13 bases remained unmatched. The germline V gene encodes CDR1 MDHEN and CDR2 SYDVKM. The CDR3 is made up of 17 amino acids. The CDR3 DNA reads TGTGCCAGCAGTTCCAACCGACAGGGGTCATGGTATCAGCCCCAGCATTTT. Translated, it gives CASSSNRQGSWYQPQHF.

The chain uses TRBV7-2 and TRBJ1-5, with unresolved D. The CDR3 covers 14 residues. The germline V gene encodes CDR1 SGHTA and CDR2 FQGNSA. V was trimmed by 1 base and J by 5 bases, leaving 9 bases between them. The CDR3 DNA follows: TGTGCCAGCAGCTTAGACAGTCAGTATCAGCCCCAGCATTTT. This codes for CASSLDSQYQPQHF. The full variable domain, completed using reference TRBV7-2 and TRBJ1-5, is GAGVSQSPSNKVTEKGKDVELRCDPISGHTALYWYRQSLGQGLEFLIYFQGNSAPDKSGLPSDRFSAERTGGSVSTLTIQRTQQEDSAVYLCASSLDSQYQPQHFGDGTRLSIL.

The chain links TRBV27 to TRBJ1-5; 10 bases are shared with TRBD1. The junction had 9 bases not matched to a gene; V was cut back by 3 bases and J by 7 bases. Germline V lookup: CDR1 MNHEY, CDR2 SMNVEV (reference sequence). The CDR3 sequence is 16 residues long. CDR3 protein: CASSFSGQGVGQPQHF. CDR3 nucleotide sequence: TGTGCCAGCAGTTTTTCAGGACAGGGGGTTGGGCAGCCCCAGCATTTT.

The chain links TRBV7-6 to TRBJ2-7; 10 bases align to TRBD2. Germline loops: CDR1 SGHVS, CDR2 FNYEAQ. The CDR3 runs 16 residues. J lost 0 bases, V lost 2 bases, and 4 bases had no gene match. CDR3: CASSLLAGVSSYEQYF. The CDR3 DNA sequence: TGTGCCAGCAGCTTACTAGCGGGGGTGAGCTCCTACGAGCAGTACTTC.

This clone occurred a few times. J is TRBJ2-1 and V is TRBV4-1; no firm D call. V lost 2 bases and J 10 bases, leaving 6 bases between the germline ends. This CDR3 spans 11 amino acids. Germline V CDR1 and CDR2: MGHRA, YSYEKL. CDR3 sequence (DNA): TGCGCCAGCAGCCAATACCAGGAGCAGTTCTTC. This codes for CASSQYQEQFF.

The V call is TRBV4-1, the J call TRBJ1-5; D might be TRBD1 (6 bases). With 3 bases removed from V and 4 bases from J, the gap between germline ends came to 10 bases. The germline CDR1 and CDR2 sequences are MGHRA and YSYEKL. The CDR3 loop spans 14 amino acids. CDR3 loop: CASSHRQENQPQHF. CDR3 sequence (DNA): TGCGCCAGCAGCCATAGACAGGAGAATCAGCCCCAGCATTTT.

This clone has only a few counts. V gene TRBV4-3 combines with J gene TRBJ1-1, with D hard to call. CDR3 length: 14 residues. Germline values: CDR1 LGHNA, CDR2 YSLEER. V was pared by 1 base and J by 8 bases, with 14 bases between. This chain's CDR3 is CASSQVSTAKEAFF. The CDR3 bases are TGCGCCAGCAGCCAAGTGAGCACAGCGAAAGAAGCTTTCTTT.

In nucleotides, the CDR3 is TGCGCCAGCAGTGACACCGTCTACACAGATACGCAGTATTTT. Amino acids: CASSDTVYTDTQYF. The chain combines TRBV10-1 with TRBJ2-3; D call uncertain. The CDR3 is 14 residues long. CDR1 and CDR2 (germline): WNHNN, SYGVQD (reference sequence). V was cut by 3 bases and J by 2 bases, with 9 bases left in between.

The chain combines TRBV14 with TRBJ2-7, with D perhaps TRBD1 or TRBD2 (5 bases each). Germline V gives CDR1 SGHDN, CDR2 FVKESK. V lost 3 bases and J 2 bases, leaving 14 bases between the germline ends. The CDR3 is made up of 15 amino acids. The CDR3 DNA is TGTGCCAGCAGCCACCACGGGGCAGCGGCCTACGAGCAGTACTTC. Protein sequence: CASSHHGAAAYEQYF.

The chain recombines TRBV9 with TRBJ2-1; either TRBD1 or TRBD2 may fit D (5 bases each). Trimming pared 2 bases from V and 6 bases from J, leaving 18 bases between. Germline-derived CDR1 and CDR2 are SGDLS and YYNGEE. The CDR3 consists of 16 residues. CDR3 sequence: CASSVGPTTGFNEQFF. The CDR3, as DNA: TGTGCCAGCAGCGTGGGACCGACAACGGGATTCAATGAGCAGTTCTTC.

CDR3 coding DNA: TGTGCCAGCATGCCCACAGGGGGCCTCGGCGGGGAGCTGTTTTTT. Amino acid sequence: CASMPTGGLGGELFF. V is TRBV25-1 and J is TRBJ2-2; TRBD1 aligns across 9 bases. In germline, CDR1 is MGHDK, CDR2 SYGVNS. V lost 7 bases to trimming and J lost 7 bases; unmatched junction nucleotides: 10. CDR3 length: 15 residues.